The 26 T cell receptor beta chains below come from one sample, sequenced in a study of cytomegalovirus exposure and HLA in healthy donors. Use of 60 Vbeta and 13 Jbeta primers characterized the PCR. TCRdb's copy holds only in-frame clones and misses some; the assay was immunoSEQ multiplex PCR. The data show around 170,000 clones, 75% to 90% seen once. The sequenced sample was PBMCs. The source of these receptors is a woman younger than 35 in good health and CMV-seronegative.

This chain joins TRBV6-4 and TRBJ1-3; D unresolved. Germline assignment: CDR1 MRHNA and CDR2 SNTAGT. CDR3 length: 14 residues. The V end was cut by 7 bases, the J end by 1 base, with 11 bases between. The CDR3 sequence: CASMTGGSGNTIYF. In DNA form, the CDR3 reads TGTGCCAGCATGACCGGAGGGTCTGGAAACACCATATATTTT.

On this clone: The junction shows a germline mismatch at one end, possibly a read error. The chain carries TRBV7-9 and TRBJ1-6; 8 nucleotides agree with TRBD1. In germline, CDR1 is SEHNR, CDR2 FQNEAQ (reference sequence). The CDR3 spans 17 residues. The CDR3 nucleotides are TGTTCCAGCAGCTTAGTACTATCAACAGGGGGGAGGTCACCCCTCCACTTT. Residues: CSSSLVLSTGGRSPLHF.

As regards this clone: An end of the junction differs from the germline gene, which may be a read error. This chain uses TRBV5-1 with TRBJ1-1; D is possibly TRBD1 (6 bases). CDR1 and CDR2 from the germline V gene are SGHRS and YFSETQ. CDR3 length equals 15 residues. Written as DNA, the CDR3 is TGCGCCAGCAGCGTCGGAGATCAGGGGCTCAACGATAGGGGATTT. Translating gives CASSVGDQGLNDRGF.

The J gene is TRBJ2-5, the V gene TRBV30, with D perhaps matching TRBD2 (6 bases). CDR1 and CDR2 from the germline V gene are GTSNPN and SVGIG (reference sequence). V shed 0 bases and J shed 1 base, with 12 bases lying between them. CDR3 length: 15 amino acids. The CDR3 loop reads CAWSVSRGIQETQYF. CDR3 nucleotides: TGTGCCTGGAGTGTCAGTCGGGGGATCCAAGAGACCCAGTACTTC.

This clone was recorded a few times. The CDR3 reads CASRVLRTATNEKLFF. CDR3 coding DNA: TGTGCCAGCAGAGTACTACGGACAGCAACTAATGAAAAACTGTTTTTT. The chain couples TRBV28 to TRBJ1-4; D is perhaps TRBD1 (6 bases). Trimming shortened V by 6 bases and J by 0 bases, and 14 bases separated the two germline ends. The CDR3 is 16 amino acids. Germline V gives CDR1 MDHEN, CDR2 SYDVKM.

This clone was observed a single time. At one of its ends the junction is not consistent with the germline gene, which may arise from a read error. The V and J genes are TRBV7-9 and TRBJ2-1; 7 nucleotides align to TRBD1. This CDR3 comprises 14 residues. Looked up from germline, CDR1 is SEHNR and CDR2 is FQNEAQ (reference sequence). CDR3 DNA sequence: TGTTCCAGCAGCTCCAAGACAGGGTTGAATGAGCAGTTCTTC. This gives the protein CSSSSKTGLNEQFF.

The J gene is TRBJ2-1, the V gene TRBV7-9, with TRBD2 identical over 11 bases. CDR1 SEHNR and CDR2 FQNEAQ come from the germline V gene (reference sequence). The CDR3 is made up of 17 amino acids. With 2 bases clipped from V and 4 bases from J, the junction kept 7 bases outside the gene matches. CDR3 protein: CASSLRVAGGHYNEQFF. In nucleotides, the CDR3 is TGTGCCAGCAGCTTACGAGTAGCGGGGGGGCATTACAATGAGCAGTTCTTC. The entire variable domain, with the rest obtained from reference TRBV7-9 and TRBJ2-1, is as follows: DTGVSQNPRHKITKRGQNVTFRCDPISEHNRLYWYRQTLGQGPEFLTYFQNEAQLEKSRLLSDRFSAERPKGSFSTLEIQRTEQGDSAMYLCASSLRVAGGHYNEQFFGPGTRLTVL.

The rearrangement joins TRBV2 to TRBJ2-7, with D unclear. Germline V CDR1 and CDR2: SNHLY, FYNNEI. The V end was cut by 0 bases, the J end by 0 bases, with 9 bases between. This CDR3 has 15 residues. The CDR3 DNA reads TGTGCCAGCAGTGAAGCGAACTTCTACTCCTACGAGCAGTACTTC. Protein product: CASSEANFYSYEQYF.

This chain joins TRBV6-6 and TRBJ1-3, with D unresolved. The CDR3 contains 16 residues. Trimming took off 6 bases at V and 0 bases at J, with 15 bases between the two ends. Per the germline V gene, CDR1 is MNHNY and CDR2 is SVGAGI (reference sequence). In nucleotides, the CDR3 is TGTGCCAGCAGAGACTCCGCGACGTCCTCTGGAAACACCATATATTTT. As protein: CASRDSATSSGNTIYF.

J is TRBJ2-2 and V is TRBV6-6, with D hard to call. The V gene lost 0 bases and the J gene lost 10 bases, with 18 bases spanning the gap. The CDR3 length is 16 residues. CDR1 and CDR2 from the germline V gene are MNHNY and SVGAGI (reference sequence). CDR3: CASSYSIIAAVVELFF. The CDR3 region has the DNA TGTGCCAGCAGTTACTCGATAATCGCGGCCGTCGTGGAGCTGTTTTTT.

The table lists this clone with a count of one. At one end the junction does not follow the germline gene, possibly because of a read error. This chain connects TRBV28 to TRBJ2-7, with TRBD2 matching 9 bases. The CDR3 runs 14 residues. CDR1 is MDHEN, CDR2 SYDVKM, per germline. The DNA of the CDR3 is TGTGCCAGCAATTTAGCGGGGGAATCCTACGAGCAGTACTTC. It codes for CASNLAGESYEQYF.

The chain uses TRBV5-1 and TRBJ1-3; 9 bases align to TRBD1. Trimming took 4 bases from V and 2 from J; bases not matched to a gene: 7. The CDR3 loop spans 16 amino acids. Germline CDR1 and CDR2: SGHRS and YFSETQ. The CDR3 loop reads CASSRLGQGPGNTIYF. CDR3 bases: TGCGCCAGCAGCCGGCTGGGACAGGGCCCTGGAAACACCATATATTTT. Filled out from reference TRBV5-1 and TRBJ1-3, the complete variable domain reads KAGVTQTPRYLIKTRGQQVTLSCSPISGHRSVSWYQQTPGQGLQFLFEYFSETQRNKGNFPGRFSGRQFSNSRSEMNVSTLELGDSALYLCASSRLGQGPGNTIYFGEGSWLTVV.

About this clone: The same CDR3 can be traced to other DNA sequences in this sample. The rearrangement uses TRBV7-3 and TRBJ1-1; D call uncertain. V was pared by 2 bases and J by 2 bases, with 6 bases between. CDR1 SGHTA and CDR2 FQGTGA come from the germline V gene. This CDR3 region has 13 residues. This chain's CDR3 is CASSLAGNTEAFF. DNA of the CDR3: TGTGCCAGCAGCTTAGCGGGAAACACTGAAGCTTTCTTT.

This chain joins TRBV30 and TRBJ2-2, with TRBD1 identical over 8 bases. CDR1 is GTSNPN, CDR2 SVGIG, per germline (reference sequence). The V segment lost 5 bases and the J segment 0 bases; nucleotides outside the gene matches: 2. The CDR3 loop spans 14 amino acids. CDR3: CAWEGQANTGELFF. The CDR3 DNA follows: TGTGCCTGGGAGGGACAGGCGAACACCGGGGAGCTGTTTTTT. The variable domain in full, with the rest retrieved from reference TRBV30 and TRBJ2-2, is SQTIHQWPATLVQPVGSPLSLECTVEGTSNPNLYWYRQAAGRGLQLLFYSVGIGQISSEVPQNLSASRPQDRQFILSSKKLLLSDSGFYLCAWEGQANTGELFFGEGSRLTVL.

The table lists this clone with a count of one. The V gene is TRBV5-4, the J gene TRBJ1-1; D might be TRBD1 (5 bases). The CDR3 is 14 amino acids. Germline V gene data show CDR1 as SGHNT and CDR2 as YYREEE (reference sequence). With 1 base removed from V and 5 bases from J, the gap between germline ends came to 12 bases. The CDR3 spells CASSLFTGGTEAFF. The DNA for the CDR3 is TGTGCCAGCAGCTTGTTTACCGGGGGGACTGAAGCTTTCTTT.

The chain uses TRBV20-1 and TRBJ2-7, with a tentative D call TRBD1 (5 bases). The CDR3 extends over 11 amino acids. The ends were cut back, 5 bases at V and 5 bases at J, with 10 bases in the middle. The germline V gene has CDR1 DFQATT and CDR2 SNEGSKA (reference sequence). Written as DNA, the CDR3 is TGCAGTGCTCCAAGGGGCCACGAGCAGTACTTC. Translation: CSAPRGHEQYF.

The rearrangement uses TRBV5-8 and TRBJ1-3; D is perhaps TRBD1 (5 bases). The ends were cut back, 4 bases at V and 0 bases at J, with 11 bases in the middle. This CDR3 region has 15 residues. CDR1 and CDR2 from the germline V gene are SGHTS and YDEGEE. The CDR3 loop reads CASSKRQFSGNTIYF. The CDR3 DNA reads TGTGCCAGCAGCAAGCGACAGTTCTCTGGAAACACCATATATTTT.

The rearrangement links TRBV6-1 to TRBJ2-5, with 8 bases identical to TRBD2. The germline CDR1 and CDR2 sequences are MNHNS and SASEGT. This CDR3 is built from 15 residues. Unmatched junction bases numbered 7, after V lost 2 bases and J lost 5 bases. Here the CDR3 DNA reads TGTGCCAGCAGTGAAATCGGGGGGGCCGGGGAGACCCAGTACTTC. Its protein is CASSEIGGAGETQYF.

V is TRBV7-9 and J is TRBJ1-6; 8 bases map to TRBD1. Per germline, CDR1 SEHNR and CDR2 FQNEAQ (reference sequence). The length of the CDR3 is 16 residues. J lost 7 bases, V lost 7 bases, and 12 bases had no gene match. CDR3 protein: CASTRLGTGENSPLHF. The CDR3 nucleotides read TGTGCCAGCACCCGACTAGGGACAGGAGAGAATTCACCCCTCCACTTT.

This chain links TRBV12-5 with TRBJ1-1; 10 bases line up with TRBD1. The CDR3 spans 15 residues. Germline CDR1 and CDR2: LGHNT and FRNRAP. V shed 2 bases and J 7 bases; nucleotides not matched to a gene: 7. The CDR3 is CASGLNSGQGSEAFF. CDR3 bases: TGTGCTAGTGGTTTGAATTCGGGACAGGGGAGTGAAGCTTTCTTT. The whole variable domain, filled in from reference TRBV12-5 and TRBJ1-1, reads DARVTQTPRHKVTEMGQEVTMRCQPILGHNTVFWYRQTMMQGLELLAYFRNRAPLDDSGMPKDRFSAEMPDATLATLKIQPSEPRDSAVYFCASGLNSGQGSEAFFGQGTRLTVV.

The chain combines TRBV19 with TRBJ1-2; a weak D match, TRBD1 (6 bases). CDR1 LNHDA and CDR2 SQIVND come from the germline V gene (reference sequence). Trimming removed 4 bases from V and 2 bases from J, with 14 bases in between. This CDR3 has 15 residues. The DNA for the CDR3 is TGTGCCAGTAGTAGCAGACAGGTTGGGAACTATGGCTACACCTTC. Protein: CASSSRQVGNYGYTF.

CDR3 residues: CASTRRQGNYGYTF. For the CDR3, the DNA is TGTGCCAGCACTAGGAGACAGGGCAACTATGGCTACACCTTC. This chain uses TRBV2 with TRBJ1-2; 7 bases are a match to TRBD1. The junction had 7 bases not matched to a gene; V was cut back by 7 bases and J by 2 bases. Germline values: CDR1 SNHLY, CDR2 FYNNEI. The CDR3 totals 14 residues. Full variable domain (missing parts from reference TRBV2 and TRBJ1-2): EPEVTQTPSHQVTQMGQEVILRCVPISNHLYFYWYRQILGQKVEFLVSFYNNEISEKSEIFDDQFSVERPDGSNFTLKIRSTKLEDSAMYFCASTRRQGNYGYTFGSGTRLTVV.

The rearrangement links TRBV19 to TRBJ1-2, with D maybe TRBD1 (5 bases). Looked up from germline, CDR1 is LNHDA and CDR2 is SQIVND (reference sequence). The CDR3 is 13 residues long. Trimming stripped 6 bases from V and 4 bases from J, with 12 bases between. The CDR3 is CASRRGGAYGYTF. DNA for the CDR3: TGTGCCAGTAGGAGGGGAGGCGCCTATGGCTACACCTTC.

This clone showed up just a few times. The chain uses TRBV5-8 and TRBJ2-7; possibly TRBD1 for D (6 bases). This CDR3 contains 15 residues. In germline, CDR1 is SGHTS, CDR2 YDEGEE. V was cut by 4 bases and J by 0 bases, with 14 bases left in between. The CDR3 spells CASSGAGTSSYEQYF. CDR3 nucleotides: TGTGCCAGCAGCGGAGCCGGGACAAGCTCCTACGAGCAGTACTTC. The full variable domain, in which reference TRBV5-8 and TRBJ2-7 provide the parts outside the CDR3, is EAGVTQSPTHLIKTRGQQATLRCSPISGHTSVYWYQQALGLGLQFLLWYDEGEERNRGNFPPRFSGRQFPNYSSELNVNALELEDSALYLCASSGAGTSSYEQYFGPGTRLTVT.

This chain links TRBV10-2 with TRBJ1-1; tentative D call: TRBD1 (5 bases). CDR1 and CDR2 (germline): WSHSY, SAAADI. Trimming left V 4 bases short and J 3 bases short, with 12 bases between. The CDR3 contains 14 residues. The CDR3 reads CASSVGLGDTEAFF. CDR3 coding DNA: TGCGCCAGCAGTGTGGGGTTAGGGGACACTGAAGCTTTCTTT.

This clone is a singleton in its sample. The chain uses TRBV7-9 and TRBJ1-1, with unresolved D. V lost 5 bases and J 6 bases, leaving 10 bases between the germline ends. The CDR3 totals 12 residues. The V gene's germline CDR1 is SEHNR and CDR2 FQNEAQ (reference sequence). The CDR3 protein is CASSTLEPEAFF. In DNA form, the CDR3 reads TGTGCCAGCAGCACTTTGGAGCCTGAAGCTTTCTTT.